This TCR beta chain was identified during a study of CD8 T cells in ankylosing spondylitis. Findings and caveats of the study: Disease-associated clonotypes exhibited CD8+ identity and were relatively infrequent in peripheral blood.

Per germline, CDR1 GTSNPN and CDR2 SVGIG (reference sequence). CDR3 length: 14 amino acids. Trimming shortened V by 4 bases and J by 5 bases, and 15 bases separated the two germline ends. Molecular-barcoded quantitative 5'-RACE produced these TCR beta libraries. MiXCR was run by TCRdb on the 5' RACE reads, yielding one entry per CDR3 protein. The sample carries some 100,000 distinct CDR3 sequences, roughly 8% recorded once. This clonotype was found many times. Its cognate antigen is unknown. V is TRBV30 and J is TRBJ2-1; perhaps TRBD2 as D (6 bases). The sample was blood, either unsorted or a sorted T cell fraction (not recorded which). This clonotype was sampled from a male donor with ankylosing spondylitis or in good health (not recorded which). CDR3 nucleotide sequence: TGTGCCTGGAAAAGACGGGAGAACCACAATGAGCAGTTCTTC. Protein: CAWKRRENHNEQFF.